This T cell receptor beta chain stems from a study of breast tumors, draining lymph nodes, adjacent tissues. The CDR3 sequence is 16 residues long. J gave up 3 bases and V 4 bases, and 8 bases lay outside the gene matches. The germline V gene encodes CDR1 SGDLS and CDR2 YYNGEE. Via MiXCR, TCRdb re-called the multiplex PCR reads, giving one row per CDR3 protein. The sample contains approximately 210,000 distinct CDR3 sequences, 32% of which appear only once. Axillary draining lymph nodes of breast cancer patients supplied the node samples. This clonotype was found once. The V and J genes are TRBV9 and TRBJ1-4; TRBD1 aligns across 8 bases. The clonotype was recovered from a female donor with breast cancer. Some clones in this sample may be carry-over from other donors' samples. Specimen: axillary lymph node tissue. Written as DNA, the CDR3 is TGTGCCAGCAGCCCTCTGGGGACAGGTTCTAATGAAAAACTGTTTTTT. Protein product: CASSPLGTGSNEKLFF.